This T cell receptor beta chain originates from a study of T-cell reconstitution after alpha-beta-depleted transplantation in children (dated by TCRdb to about 2016). For the study in its entirety: Using TCR repertoire profiling, the study quantitatively followed how T-cell immune reconstitution unfolded in children after TCRalphabeta/CD19-depleted allogeneic hematopoietic cell transplantation. Overall results and qualifications from the work: In some patients, the high TCRbeta diversity seen at day 60 was put down to recipient T cells and intrathymic progenitors that had survived conditioning. Hyperexpanded clone frequencies declined over subsequent months; after one year, T-cell counts and TCRbeta diversity were mostly attributed to newly produced T cells. The apparently early alphabetaT-cell count recovery about two months after transplant was reportedly dependent on only several hundred rapidly expanded clones derived from non-depleted graft cells.

In this sample, this clonotype turned up a few times. There is no known antigen for this receptor. Base qualities are not at hand, and no much larger clone is one base apart. The method behind the library was PCR. Sequencing instrument: Illumina HiSeq 2500. To normalize quantification of the TCRbeta repertoire, the TCR libraries were built with molecular barcoding that relied on unique molecular identifiers. Clones were called with MiXCR by TCRdb after fastp trimmed the public reads at Q25, and only in-frame beta chains were retained. Duplicate CDR3 protein sequences are folded into a single record with the most common DNA and genes. The sample table contains under 750,000 distinct CDR3 sequences; only one count was recorded for approximately 22% of them. The ten largest clones capture 13% to 15% of the sample. The treatment or condition label of this sample denotes: allogeneic hematopoietic cell transplantation with graft depleted of TCRalphabeta T cells and CD19 B cells. The children who served as transplant recipients had been given grafts of TCRalphabeta/CD19-depleted allogeneic hematopoietic cells.

Per the germline V gene, MNHNS is the CDR1 and SASEGT is the CDR2. The CDR3 has 17 amino acids, counting the end cysteine and phenylalanine. The DNA shown is the 51-base CDR3, in frame from base 1. V was cut back by 2 bases and J by 4 bases, leaving a gap of 20 bases between them. This sequence originates from a boy under three years old who had a stem cell transplant for acute myeloid leukemia, so the T cells may come from the graft donor. The sequencing here drew on PBMCs, mostly from graft donor cells, taken 360 days after TCRalphabeta/CD19-depleted stem cell transplant. The rearranged chain carries TRBV6-1 and TRBJ2-5, with no confident D gene call. The CDR3 here reads CASSERISFAPGETQYF. DNA sequence: TGTGCCAGCAGTGAAAGGATCTCTTTCGCGCCGGGAGAGACCCAGTACTTC.